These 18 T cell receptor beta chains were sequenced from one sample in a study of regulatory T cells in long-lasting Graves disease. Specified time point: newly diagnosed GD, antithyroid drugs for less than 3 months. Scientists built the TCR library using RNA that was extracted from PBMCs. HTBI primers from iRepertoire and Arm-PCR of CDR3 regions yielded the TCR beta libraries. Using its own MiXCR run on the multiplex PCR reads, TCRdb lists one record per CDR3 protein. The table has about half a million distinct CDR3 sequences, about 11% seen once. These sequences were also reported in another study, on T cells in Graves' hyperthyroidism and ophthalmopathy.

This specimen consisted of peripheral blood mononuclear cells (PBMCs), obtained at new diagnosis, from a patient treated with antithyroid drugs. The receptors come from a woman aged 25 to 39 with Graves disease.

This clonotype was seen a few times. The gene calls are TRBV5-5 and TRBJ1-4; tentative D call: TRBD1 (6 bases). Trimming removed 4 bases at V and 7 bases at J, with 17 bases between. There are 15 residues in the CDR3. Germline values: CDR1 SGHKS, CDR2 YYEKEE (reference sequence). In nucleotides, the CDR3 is TGTGCCAGCAGCCCCGAGTGGCAGGGGAGTGAAAAACTGTTTTTT. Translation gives CASSPEWQGSEKLFF. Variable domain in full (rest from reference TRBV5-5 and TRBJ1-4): DAGVTQSPTHLIKTRGQQVTLRCSPISGHKSVSWYQQVLGQGPQFIFQYYEKEERGRGNFPDRFSARQFPNYSSELNVNALLLGDSALYLCASSPEWQGSEKLFFGSGTQLSVL.

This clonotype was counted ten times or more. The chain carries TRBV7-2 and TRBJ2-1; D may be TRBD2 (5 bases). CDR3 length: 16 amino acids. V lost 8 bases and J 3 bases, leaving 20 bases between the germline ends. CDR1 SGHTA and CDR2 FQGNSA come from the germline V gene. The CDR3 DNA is TGTGCCAGCGGGCCCCTCGTGGAGGTGCGCTACAATGAGCAGTTCTTC. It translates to CASGPLVEVRYNEQFF.

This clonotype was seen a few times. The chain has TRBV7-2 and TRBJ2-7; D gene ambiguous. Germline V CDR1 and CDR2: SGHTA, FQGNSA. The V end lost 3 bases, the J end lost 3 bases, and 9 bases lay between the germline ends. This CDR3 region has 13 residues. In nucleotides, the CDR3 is TGTGCCAGCAGCTTCGACACCCACTACGAGCAGTACTTC. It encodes CASSFDTHYEQYF.

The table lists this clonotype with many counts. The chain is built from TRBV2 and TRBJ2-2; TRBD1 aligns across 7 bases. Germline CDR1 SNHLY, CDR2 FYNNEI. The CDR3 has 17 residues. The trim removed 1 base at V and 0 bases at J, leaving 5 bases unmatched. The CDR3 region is CASSEVSQGANTGELFF. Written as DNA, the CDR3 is TGTGCCAGCAGTGAAGTGTCCCAGGGGGCGAACACCGGGGAGCTGTTTTTT.

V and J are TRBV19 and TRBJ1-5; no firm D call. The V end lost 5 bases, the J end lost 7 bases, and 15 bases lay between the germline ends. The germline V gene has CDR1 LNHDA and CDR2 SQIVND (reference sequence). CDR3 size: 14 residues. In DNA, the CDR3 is TGTGCCAGTAGTCCGACCCCGGGTGGCCAGCCCCAGCATTTT. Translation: CASSPTPGGQPQHF.

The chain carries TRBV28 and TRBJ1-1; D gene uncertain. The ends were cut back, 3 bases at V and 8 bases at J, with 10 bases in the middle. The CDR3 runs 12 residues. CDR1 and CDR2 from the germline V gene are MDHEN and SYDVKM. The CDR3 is CASSLGGQEAFF. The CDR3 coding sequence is TGTGCCAGCAGTTTGGGAGGGCAGGAAGCTTTCTTT.

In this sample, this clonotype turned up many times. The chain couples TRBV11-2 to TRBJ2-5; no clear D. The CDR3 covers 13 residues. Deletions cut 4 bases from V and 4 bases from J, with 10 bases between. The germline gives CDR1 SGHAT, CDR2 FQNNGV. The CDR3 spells CASSSRPLETQYF. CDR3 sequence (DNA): TGTGCCAGCAGCTCGAGACCCTTAGAGACCCAGTACTTC.

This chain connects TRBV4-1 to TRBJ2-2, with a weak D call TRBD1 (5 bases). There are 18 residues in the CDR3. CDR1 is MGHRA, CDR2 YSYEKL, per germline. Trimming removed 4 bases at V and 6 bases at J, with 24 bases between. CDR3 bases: TGCGCCAGCAGCCCCAGCCGGATCTTGCTGGGGCTTCCCGGGGAGCTGTTTTTT. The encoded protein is CASSPSRILLGLPGELFF.

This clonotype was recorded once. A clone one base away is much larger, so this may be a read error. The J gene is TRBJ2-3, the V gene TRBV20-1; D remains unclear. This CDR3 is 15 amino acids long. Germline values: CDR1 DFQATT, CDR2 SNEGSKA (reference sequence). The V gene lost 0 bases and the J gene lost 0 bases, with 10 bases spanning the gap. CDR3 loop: CSARDARFSTDTQYF. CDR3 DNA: TGCAGTGCTAGAGATGCGCGATTTAGCACAGATACGCAGTATTTT.

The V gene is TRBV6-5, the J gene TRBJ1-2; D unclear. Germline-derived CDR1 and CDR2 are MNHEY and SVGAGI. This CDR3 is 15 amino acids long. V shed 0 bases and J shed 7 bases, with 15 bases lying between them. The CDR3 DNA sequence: TGTGCCAGCAGTTACTCGGAAGGCCCTTTTCGTGGCTACACCTTC. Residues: CASSYSEGPFRGYTF.

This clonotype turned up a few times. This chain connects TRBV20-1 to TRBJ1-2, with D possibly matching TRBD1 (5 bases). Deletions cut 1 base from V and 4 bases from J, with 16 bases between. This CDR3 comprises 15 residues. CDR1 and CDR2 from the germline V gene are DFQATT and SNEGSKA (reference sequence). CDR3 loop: CSARVPRPGGYGYTF. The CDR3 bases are TGCAGTGCTAGAGTCCCCAGGCCTGGGGGCTATGGCTACACCTTC.

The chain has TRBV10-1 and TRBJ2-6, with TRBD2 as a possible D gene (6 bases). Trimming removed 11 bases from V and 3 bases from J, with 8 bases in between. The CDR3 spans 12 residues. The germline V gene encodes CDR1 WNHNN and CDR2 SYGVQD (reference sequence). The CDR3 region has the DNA TGCGCCGGAGGGGTTGGGGCCAACGTCCTGACTTTC. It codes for CAGGVGANVLTF.

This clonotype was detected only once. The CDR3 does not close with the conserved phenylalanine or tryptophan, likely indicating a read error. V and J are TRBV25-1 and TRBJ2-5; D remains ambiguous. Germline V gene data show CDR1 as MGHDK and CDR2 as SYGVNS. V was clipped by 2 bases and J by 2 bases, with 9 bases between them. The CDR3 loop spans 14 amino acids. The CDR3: CASSEPHLQETQYS. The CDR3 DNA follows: TGTGCCAGCAGTGAACCCCACTTGCAAGAGACCCAGTACTCC.

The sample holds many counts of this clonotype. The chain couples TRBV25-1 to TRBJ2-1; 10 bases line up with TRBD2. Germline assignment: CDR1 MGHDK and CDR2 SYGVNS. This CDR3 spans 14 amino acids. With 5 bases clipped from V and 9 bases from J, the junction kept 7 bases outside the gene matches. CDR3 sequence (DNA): TGTGCCAGCAGTTACCTAGCGGGAGTGGGTGAGCAGTTCTTC. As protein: CASSYLAGVGEQFF.

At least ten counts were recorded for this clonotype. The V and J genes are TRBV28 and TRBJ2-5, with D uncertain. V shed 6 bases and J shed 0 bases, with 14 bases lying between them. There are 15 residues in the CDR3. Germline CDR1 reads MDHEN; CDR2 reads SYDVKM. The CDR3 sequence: CASSPGLTHQETQYF. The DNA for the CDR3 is TGTGCCAGCAGCCCCGGGCTAACTCACCAAGAGACCCAGTACTTC.

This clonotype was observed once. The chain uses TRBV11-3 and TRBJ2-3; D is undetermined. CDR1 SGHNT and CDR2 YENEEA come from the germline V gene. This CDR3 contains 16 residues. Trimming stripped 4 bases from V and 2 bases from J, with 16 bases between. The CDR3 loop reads CASSSYLGTHTDTQYF. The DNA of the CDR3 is TGTGCCAGCAGCTCCTATCTTGGAACTCACACAGATACGCAGTATTTT. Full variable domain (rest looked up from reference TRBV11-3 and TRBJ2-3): EAGVVQSPRYKIIEKKQPVAFWCNPISGHNTLYWYLQNLGQGPELLIRYENEEAVDDSQLPKDRFSAERLKGVDSTLKIQPAELGDSAVYLCASSSYLGTHTDTQYFGPGTRLTVL.

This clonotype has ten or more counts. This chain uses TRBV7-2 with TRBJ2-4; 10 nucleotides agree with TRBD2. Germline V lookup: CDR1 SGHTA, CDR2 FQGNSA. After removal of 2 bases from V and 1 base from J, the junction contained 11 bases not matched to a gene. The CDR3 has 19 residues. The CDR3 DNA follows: TGTGCCAGCAGCTTACAGGGACAGCGGGAGGGCCTCGCCAAAAACATTCAGTACTTC. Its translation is CASSLQGQREGLAKNIQYF.

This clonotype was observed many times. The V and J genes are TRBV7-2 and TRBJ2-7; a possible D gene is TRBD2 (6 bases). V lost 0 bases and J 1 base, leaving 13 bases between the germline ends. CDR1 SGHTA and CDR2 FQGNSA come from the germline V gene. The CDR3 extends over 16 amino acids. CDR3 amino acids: CASSLAVAGRSYEQYF. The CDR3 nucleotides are TGTGCCAGCAGCTTAGCAGTTGCAGGGAGGTCCTACGAGCAGTACTTC.